This T cell receptor beta chain originates from a study of T-cell memory formation after mild COVID-19. Across the study: Largely, the TCR clusters proved donor specific.

TCR alpha and TCR beta cDNA libraries carrying sample barcodes and UMIs came from 5'RACE with constant-segment primers. MiXCR was run by TCRdb on the 5' RACE reads, yielding one entry per CDR3 protein. Of roughly 280,000 distinct CDR3 sequences in the sample, around 16% are singletons; the top ten hold 22%. Germline V gives CDR1 MNHEY, CDR2 SVGEGT. The length of the CDR3 is 13 residues. Trimming removed 6 bases at V and 9 bases at J, with 18 bases between. Notes on this clonotype: Its antigen remains unknown.

Study findings and constraints: CM and EM subsets held most contracting CD4+ clones; EMRA held CD8+ ones. Clones shrinking between day 15 and 85 showed a balanced CD4/CD8 split, and those that grew later tilted toward CD4+.

Sequencing was carried out using PBMCs or a T cell subset sorted from them (not recorded which). The sequence derives from a man aged 18 to 30 who had mild COVID-19 (a few samples of this study predate the infection). Cell type and time point are not known. The gene calls are TRBV6-2 or TRBV6-3 and TRBJ2-7; D might be TRBD1 (6 bases). The CDR3 reads CASSATGSWGQYV. For the CDR3, the DNA is TGTGCCAGCAGCGCGACAGGATCGTGGGGGCAGTACGTC.